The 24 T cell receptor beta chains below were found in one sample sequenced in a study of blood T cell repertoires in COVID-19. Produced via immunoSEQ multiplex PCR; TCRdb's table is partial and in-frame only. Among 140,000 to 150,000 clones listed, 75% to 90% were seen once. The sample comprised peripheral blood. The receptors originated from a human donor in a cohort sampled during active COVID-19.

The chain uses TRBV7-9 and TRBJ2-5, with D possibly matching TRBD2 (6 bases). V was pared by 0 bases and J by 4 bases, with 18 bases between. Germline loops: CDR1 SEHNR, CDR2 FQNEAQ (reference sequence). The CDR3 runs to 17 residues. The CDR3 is CASSLAATGVLGETQYF. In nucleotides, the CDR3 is TGTGCCAGCAGCTTAGCGGCGACGGGAGTATTAGGAGAGACCCAGTACTTC.

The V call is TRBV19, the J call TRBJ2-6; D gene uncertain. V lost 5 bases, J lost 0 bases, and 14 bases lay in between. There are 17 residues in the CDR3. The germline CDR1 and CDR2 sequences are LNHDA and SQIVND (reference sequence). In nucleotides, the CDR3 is TGTGCCAGTAGTTCGGCAGGCTTTACCTCTGGGGCCAACGTCCTGACTTTC. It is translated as CASSSAGFTSGANVLTF.

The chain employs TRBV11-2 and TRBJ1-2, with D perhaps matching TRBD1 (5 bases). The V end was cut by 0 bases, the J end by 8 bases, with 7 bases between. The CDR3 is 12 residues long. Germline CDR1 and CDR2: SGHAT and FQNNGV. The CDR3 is CASSLDAGGYTF. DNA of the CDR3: TGTGCCAGCAGCTTAGACGCAGGGGGCTACACCTTC.

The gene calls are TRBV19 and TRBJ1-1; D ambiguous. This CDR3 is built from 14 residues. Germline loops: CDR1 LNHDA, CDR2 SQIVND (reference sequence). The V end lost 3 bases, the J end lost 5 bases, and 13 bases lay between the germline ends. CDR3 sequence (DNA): TGTGCCAGTAGTATTAAGGCCTCGAGGACTGAAGCTTTCTTT. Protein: CASSIKASRTEAFF.

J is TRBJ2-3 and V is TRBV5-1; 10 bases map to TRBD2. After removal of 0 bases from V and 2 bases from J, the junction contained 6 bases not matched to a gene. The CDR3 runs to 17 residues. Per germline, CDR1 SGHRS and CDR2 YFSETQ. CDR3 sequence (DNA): TGCGCCAGCAGCTTGGACGGGACTAGCGTCATCACAGATACGCAGTATTTT. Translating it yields CASSLDGTSVITDTQYF.

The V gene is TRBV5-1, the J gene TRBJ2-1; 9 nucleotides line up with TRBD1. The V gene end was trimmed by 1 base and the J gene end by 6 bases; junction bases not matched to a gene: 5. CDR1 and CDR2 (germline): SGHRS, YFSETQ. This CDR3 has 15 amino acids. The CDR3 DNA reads TGCGCCAGCAGCTTGACCGGGACAGGGATCAATGAGCAGTTCTTC. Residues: CASSLTGTGINEQFF.

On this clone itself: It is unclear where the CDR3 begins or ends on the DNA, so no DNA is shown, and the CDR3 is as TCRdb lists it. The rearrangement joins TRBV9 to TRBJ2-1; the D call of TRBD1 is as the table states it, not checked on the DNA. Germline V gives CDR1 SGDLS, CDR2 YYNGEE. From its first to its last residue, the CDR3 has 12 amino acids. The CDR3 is CASSVAGGAEFF.

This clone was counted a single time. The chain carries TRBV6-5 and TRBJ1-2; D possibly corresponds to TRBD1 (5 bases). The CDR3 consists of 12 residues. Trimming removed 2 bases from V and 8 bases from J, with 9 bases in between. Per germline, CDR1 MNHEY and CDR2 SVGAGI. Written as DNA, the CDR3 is TGTGCCAGCAGTTACCCGGGGGAGGGCTACACCTTC. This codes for CASSYPGEGYTF.

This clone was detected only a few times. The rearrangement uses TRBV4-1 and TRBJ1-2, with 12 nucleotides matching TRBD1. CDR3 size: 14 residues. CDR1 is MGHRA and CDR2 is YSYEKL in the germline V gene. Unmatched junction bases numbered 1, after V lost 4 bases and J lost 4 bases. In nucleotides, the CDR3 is TGCGCCAGCAGCCGGGACAGGGGGCCCTATGGCTACACCTTC. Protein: CASSRDRGPYGYTF.

This CDR3 reads CASSQDTQADEQFF. The CDR3 DNA reads TGTGCCAGCAGCCAAGATACACAAGCGGATGAGCAGTTCTTC. The V and J genes are TRBV3-1 (or the pseudogene TRBV3-2) and TRBJ2-1; D may be TRBD2 (5 bases). V dropped 0 bases and J dropped 8 bases, with 11 bases sitting between them. The CDR3 is 14 residues long. Germline values: CDR1 LGHDT, CDR2 YNNKEL (reference sequence).

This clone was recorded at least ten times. CDR3 sequence: CASSLGTSLDTQYF. The CDR3 nucleotides read TGTGCCAGCAGCTTAGGGACTAGTTTGGATACGCAGTATTTT. The chain carries TRBV7-3 and TRBJ2-3; 8 nucleotides align to TRBD2. Germline trimming cut 2 bases from V and 6 bases from J; bases unmatched to any gene: 4. Germline V gene data show CDR1 as SGHTA and CDR2 as FQGTGA. This CDR3 spans 14 amino acids.

The CDR3 reads CATSDFIPGQGYGETQYF. The CDR3 nucleotides read TGTGCCACCAGTGATTTTATCCCCGGACAGGGGTACGGAGAGACCCAGTACTTC. This chain links TRBV24-1 with TRBJ2-5, with 9 bases lining up with TRBD1. The germline CDR1 and CDR2 sequences are KGHDR and SFDVKD. CDR3 length equals 18 residues. V shed 1 base, J shed 4 bases, and the junction held 12 bases outside the gene matches.

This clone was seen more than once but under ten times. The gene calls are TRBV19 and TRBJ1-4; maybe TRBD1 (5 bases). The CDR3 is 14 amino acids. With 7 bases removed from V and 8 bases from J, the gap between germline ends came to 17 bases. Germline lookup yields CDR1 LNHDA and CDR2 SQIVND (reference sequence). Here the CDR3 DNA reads TGTGCCAGTACACTCCGGGACTTGAGCGAAAAACTGTTTTTT. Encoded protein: CASTLRDLSEKLFF.

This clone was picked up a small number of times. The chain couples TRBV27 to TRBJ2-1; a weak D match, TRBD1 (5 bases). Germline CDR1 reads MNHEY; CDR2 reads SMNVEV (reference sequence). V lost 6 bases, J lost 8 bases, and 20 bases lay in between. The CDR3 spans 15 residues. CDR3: CASSPRQPGDHEQFF. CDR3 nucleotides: TGTGCCAGCAGCCCCCGACAGCCCGGTGACCATGAGCAGTTCTTC.

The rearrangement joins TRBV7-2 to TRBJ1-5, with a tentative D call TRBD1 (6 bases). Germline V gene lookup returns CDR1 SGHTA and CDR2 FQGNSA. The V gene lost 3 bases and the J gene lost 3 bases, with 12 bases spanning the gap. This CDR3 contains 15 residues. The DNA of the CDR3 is TGTGCCAGCAGCTTTCGCAGGGGTGTCAATCAGCCCCAGCATTTT. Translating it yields CASSFRRGVNQPQHF.

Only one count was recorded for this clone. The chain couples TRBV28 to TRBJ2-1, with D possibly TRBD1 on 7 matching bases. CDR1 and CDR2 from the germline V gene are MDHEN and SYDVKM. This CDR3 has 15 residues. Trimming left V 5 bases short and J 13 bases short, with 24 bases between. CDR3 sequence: CASSPGQGDFLKQFF. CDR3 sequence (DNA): TGTGCCAGCAGTCCCGGGCAGGGGGACTTCTTAAAACAGTTCTTC.

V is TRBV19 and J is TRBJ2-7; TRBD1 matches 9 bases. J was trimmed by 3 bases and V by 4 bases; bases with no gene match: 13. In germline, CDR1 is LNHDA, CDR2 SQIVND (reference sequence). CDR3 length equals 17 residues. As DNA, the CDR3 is TGTGCCAGTAGTACAACAGGGGGCGGCTATTCCTTCTACGAGCAGTACTTC. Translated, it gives CASSTTGGGYSFYEQYF.

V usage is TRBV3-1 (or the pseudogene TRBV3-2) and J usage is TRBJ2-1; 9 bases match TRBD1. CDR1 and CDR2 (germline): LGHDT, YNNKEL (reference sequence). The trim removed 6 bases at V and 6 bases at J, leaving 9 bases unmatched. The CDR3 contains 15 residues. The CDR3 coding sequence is TGTGCCAGCAGTCTGGCGGGACAGGGTATCAATGAGCAGTTCTTC. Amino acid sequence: CASSLAGQGINEQFF.

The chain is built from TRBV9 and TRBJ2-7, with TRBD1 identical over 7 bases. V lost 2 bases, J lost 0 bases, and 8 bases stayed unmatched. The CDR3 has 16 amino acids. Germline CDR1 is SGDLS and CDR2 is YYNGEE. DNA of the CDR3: TGTGCCAGCAGCGTTTCGTCACAGGGGCCCTCCTACGAGCAGTACTTC. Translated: CASSVSSQGPSYEQYF.

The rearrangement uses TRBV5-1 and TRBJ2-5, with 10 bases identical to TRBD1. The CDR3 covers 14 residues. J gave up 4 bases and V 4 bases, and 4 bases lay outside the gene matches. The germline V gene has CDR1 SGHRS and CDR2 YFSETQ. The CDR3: CASSPDRGGETQYF. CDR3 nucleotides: TGCGCCAGCAGCCCGGACAGGGGGGGAGAGACCCAGTACTTC.

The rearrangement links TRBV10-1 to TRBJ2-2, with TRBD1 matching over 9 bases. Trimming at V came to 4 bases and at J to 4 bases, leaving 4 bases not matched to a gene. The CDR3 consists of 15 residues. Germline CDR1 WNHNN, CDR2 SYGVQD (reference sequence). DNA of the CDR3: TGCGCCAGCAGTGCAGAACAGGGGGCCACCGGGGAGCTGTTTTTT. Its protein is CASSAEQGATGELFF.

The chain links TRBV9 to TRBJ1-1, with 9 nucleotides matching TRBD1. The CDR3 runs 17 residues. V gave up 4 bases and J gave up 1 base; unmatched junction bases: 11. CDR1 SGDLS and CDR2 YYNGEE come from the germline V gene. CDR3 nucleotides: TGTGCCAGCAGCACCGGGACAGGGAGGTTACAGAACACTGAAGCTTTCTTT. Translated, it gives CASSTGTGRLQNTEAFF.

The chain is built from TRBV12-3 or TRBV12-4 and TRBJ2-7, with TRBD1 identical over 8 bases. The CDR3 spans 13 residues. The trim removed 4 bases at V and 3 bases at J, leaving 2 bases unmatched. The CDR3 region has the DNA TGTGCCAGCAGTTCAGGGGGCGTCTACGAGCAGTACTTC. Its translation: CASSSGGVYEQYF.

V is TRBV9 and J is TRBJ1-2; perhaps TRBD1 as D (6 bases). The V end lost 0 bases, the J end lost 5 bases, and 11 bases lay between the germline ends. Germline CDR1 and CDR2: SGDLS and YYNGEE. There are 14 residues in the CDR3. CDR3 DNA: TGTGCCAGCAGCGTAGCTGGTCAGGGGTATGGCTACACCTTC. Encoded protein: CASSVAGQGYGYTF.